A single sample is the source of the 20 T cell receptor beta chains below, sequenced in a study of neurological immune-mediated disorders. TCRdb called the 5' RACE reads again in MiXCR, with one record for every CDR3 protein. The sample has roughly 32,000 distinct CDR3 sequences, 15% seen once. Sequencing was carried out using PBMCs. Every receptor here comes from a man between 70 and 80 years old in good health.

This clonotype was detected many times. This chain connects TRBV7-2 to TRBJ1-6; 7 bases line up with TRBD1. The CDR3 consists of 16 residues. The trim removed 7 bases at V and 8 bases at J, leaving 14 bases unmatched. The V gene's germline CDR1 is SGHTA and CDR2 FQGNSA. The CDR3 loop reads CASILSATGHDSPLHF. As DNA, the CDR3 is TGTGCCAGCATCCTTAGCGCGACAGGGCACGATTCACCCCTCCACTTT.

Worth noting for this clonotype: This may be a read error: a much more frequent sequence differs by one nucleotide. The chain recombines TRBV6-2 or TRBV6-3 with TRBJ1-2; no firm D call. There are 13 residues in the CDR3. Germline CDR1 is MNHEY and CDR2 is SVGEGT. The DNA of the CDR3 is TGTGCCAGCAGTTATGCGTCAGACTATGGCTACAGCTTC. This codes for CASSYASDYGYSF.

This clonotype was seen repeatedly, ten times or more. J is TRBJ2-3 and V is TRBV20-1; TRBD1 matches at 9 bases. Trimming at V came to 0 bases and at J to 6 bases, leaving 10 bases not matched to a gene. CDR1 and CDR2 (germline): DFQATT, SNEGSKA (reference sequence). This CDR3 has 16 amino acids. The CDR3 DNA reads TGCAGTGCTAGAGATTTAAGGGACAGGGTCCCCGATACGCAGTATTTT. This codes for CSARDLRDRVPDTQYF.

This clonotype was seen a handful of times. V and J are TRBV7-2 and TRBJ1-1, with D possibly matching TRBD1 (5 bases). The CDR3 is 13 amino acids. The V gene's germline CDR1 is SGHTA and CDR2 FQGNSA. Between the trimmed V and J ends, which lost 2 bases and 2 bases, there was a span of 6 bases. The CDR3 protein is CASSLQGNTEAFF. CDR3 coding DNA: TGTGCCAGCAGCTTACAGGGAAACACTGAAGCTTTCTTT.

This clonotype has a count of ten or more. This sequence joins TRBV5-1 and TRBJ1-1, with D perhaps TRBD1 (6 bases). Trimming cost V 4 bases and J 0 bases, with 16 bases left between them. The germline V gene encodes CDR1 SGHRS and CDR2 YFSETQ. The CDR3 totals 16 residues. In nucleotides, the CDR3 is TGCGCCAGCAGCAGCGGAGGGACAACGATGAACACTGAAGCTTTCTTT. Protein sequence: CASSSGGTTMNTEAFF. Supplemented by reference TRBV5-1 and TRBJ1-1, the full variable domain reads KAGVTQTPRYLIKTRGQQVTLSCSPISGHRSVSWYQQTPGQGLQFLFEYFSETQRNKGNFPGRFSGRQFSNSRSEMNVSTLELGDSALYLCASSSGGTTMNTEAFFGQGTRLTVV.

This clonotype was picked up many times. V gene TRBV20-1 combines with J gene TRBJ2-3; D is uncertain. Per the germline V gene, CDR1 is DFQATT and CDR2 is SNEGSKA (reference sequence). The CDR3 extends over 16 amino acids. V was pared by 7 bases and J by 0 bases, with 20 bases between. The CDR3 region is CSGARRTSSSTDTQYF. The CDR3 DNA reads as TGCAGTGGGGCCAGGAGAACCTCCTCTAGCACAGATACGCAGTATTTT.

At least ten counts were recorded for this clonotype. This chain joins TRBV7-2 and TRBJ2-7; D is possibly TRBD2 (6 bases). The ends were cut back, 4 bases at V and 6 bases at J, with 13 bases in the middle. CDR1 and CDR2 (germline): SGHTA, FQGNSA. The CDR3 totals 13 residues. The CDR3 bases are TGTGCCAGCAGCTATGTTTGGGACTCCGAGCAGTACTTC. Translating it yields CASSYVWDSEQYF.

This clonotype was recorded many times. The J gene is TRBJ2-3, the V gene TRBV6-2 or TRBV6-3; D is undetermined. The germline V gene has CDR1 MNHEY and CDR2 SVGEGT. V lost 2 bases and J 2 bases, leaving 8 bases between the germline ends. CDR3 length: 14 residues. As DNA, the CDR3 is TGTGCCAGCAGTTACGTCCAGTCCACAGATACGCAGTATTTT. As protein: CASSYVQSTDTQYF.

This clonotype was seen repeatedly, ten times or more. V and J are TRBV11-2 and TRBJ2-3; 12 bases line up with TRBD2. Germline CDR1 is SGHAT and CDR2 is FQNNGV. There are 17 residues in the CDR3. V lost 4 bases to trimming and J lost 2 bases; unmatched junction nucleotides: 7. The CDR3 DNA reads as TGTGCCAGCAGCTCCCTGACTAGCGGGGGATCCACAGATACGCAGTATTTT. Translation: CASSSLTSGGSTDTQYF.

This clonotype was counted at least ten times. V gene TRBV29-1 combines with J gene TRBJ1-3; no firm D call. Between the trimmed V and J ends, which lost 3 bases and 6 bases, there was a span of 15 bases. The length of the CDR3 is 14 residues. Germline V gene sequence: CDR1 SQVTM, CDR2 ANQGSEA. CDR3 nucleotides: TGCAGCGTTGATGGTTCCCTTGGGGAAAACACCATATATTTT. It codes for CSVDGSLGENTIYF.

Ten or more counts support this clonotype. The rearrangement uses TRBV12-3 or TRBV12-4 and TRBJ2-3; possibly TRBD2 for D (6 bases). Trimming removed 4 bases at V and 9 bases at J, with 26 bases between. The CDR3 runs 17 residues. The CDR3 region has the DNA TGTGCCAGCAGTTCCCCTTTGGCTAGCGAGGGTTTGGGAACGCAGTATTTT. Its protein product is CASSSPLASEGLGTQYF.

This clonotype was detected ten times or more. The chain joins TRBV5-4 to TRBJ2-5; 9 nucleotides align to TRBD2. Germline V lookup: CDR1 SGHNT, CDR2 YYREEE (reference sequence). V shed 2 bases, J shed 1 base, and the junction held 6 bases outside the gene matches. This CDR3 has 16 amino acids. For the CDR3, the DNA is TGTGCCAGCAGCTTTAAAAGCGGGGGGTCCCAAGAGACCCAGTACTTC. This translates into CASSFKSGGSQETQYF.

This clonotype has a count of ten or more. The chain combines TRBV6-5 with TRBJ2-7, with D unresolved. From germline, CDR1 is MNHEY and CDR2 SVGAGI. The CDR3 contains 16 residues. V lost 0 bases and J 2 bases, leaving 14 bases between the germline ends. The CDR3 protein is CASSYSHNVKAYEQYF. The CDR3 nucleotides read TGTGCCAGCAGTTACTCACACAATGTGAAAGCCTACGAGCAGTACTTC.

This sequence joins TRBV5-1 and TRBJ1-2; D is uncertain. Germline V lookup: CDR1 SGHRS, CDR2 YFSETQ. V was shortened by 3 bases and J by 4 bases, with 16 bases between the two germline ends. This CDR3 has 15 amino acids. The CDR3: CASSCGPGTTYGYTF. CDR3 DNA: TGCGCCAGCAGCTGTGGCCCCGGTACTACCTATGGCTACACCTTC.

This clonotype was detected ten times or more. The CDR3 is CASSLAVNSNQPQHF. DNA for the CDR3: TGTGCCAGCAGCTTAGCCGTAAATAGCAATCAGCCCCAGCATTTT. This rearrangement joins TRBV7-8 to TRBJ1-5; D is ambiguous. The CDR3 length is 15 residues. V dropped 0 bases and J dropped 0 bases, with 6 bases sitting between them. Germline lookup yields CDR1 SGHVS and CDR2 FQNEAQ.

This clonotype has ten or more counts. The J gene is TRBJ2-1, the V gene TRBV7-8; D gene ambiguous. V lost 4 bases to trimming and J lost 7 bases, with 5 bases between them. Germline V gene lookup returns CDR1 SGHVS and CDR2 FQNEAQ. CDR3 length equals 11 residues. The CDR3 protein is CASSSINEQFF. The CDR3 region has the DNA TGTGCCAGCAGCTCTATTAATGAGCAGTTCTTC. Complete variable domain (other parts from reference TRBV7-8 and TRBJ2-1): GAGVSQSPRYKVAKRGQDVALRCDPISGHVSLFWYQQALGQGPEFLTYFQNEAQLDKSGLPSDRFFAERPEGSVSTLKIQRTQQEDSAVYLCASSSINEQFFGPGTRLTVL.

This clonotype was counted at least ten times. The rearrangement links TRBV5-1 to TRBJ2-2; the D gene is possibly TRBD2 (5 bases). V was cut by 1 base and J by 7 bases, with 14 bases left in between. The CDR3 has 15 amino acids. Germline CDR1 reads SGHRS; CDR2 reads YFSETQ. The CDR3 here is CASSLSASRGGELFF. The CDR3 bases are TGCGCCAGCAGCTTGTCGGCATCACGGGGCGGGGAGCTGTTTTTT.

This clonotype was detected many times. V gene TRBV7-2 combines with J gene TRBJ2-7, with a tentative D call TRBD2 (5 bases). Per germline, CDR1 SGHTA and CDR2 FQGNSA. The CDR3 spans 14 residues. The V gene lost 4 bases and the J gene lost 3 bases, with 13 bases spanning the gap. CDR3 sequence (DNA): TGTGCCAGCAGCTCTACGCGGGCGGACTACGAGCAGTACTTC. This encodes CASSSTRADYEQYF.

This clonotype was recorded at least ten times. CDR3 in amino acids: CSVEFGSGSNEQFF. The DNA for the CDR3 is TGCAGCGTTGAATTTGGTAGCGGGAGCAATGAGCAGTTCTTC. The V and J genes are TRBV29-1 and TRBJ2-1, with 9 bases lining up with TRBD2. CDR1 is SQVTM and CDR2 is ANQGSEA in the germline V gene. The CDR3 has 14 residues. V lost 2 bases, J lost 6 bases, and 5 bases stayed unmatched.

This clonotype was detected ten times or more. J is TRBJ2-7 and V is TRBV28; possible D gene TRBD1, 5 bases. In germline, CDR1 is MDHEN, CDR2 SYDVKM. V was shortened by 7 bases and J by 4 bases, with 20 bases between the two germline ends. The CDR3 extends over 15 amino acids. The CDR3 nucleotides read TGTGCCAGCAACCCCGAAGGGGCGCCGCGTTACGAGCAGTACTTC. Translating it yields CASNPEGAPRYEQYF.